This T cell receptor (beta chain) was sequenced in a study of Tregs in tolerant kidney transplant recipients. Mixed chimerism was transient after nonmyeloablative marrow transplants from related graft donors. Unstimulated Tregs (CD4+CD25+CD127-) and CD4+CD25- non-Tregs were sorted from PBMCs. Regarding this clone: The read ends 3 residues early relative to the CDR3; the germline J gene fills the gap.

Clones were sequenced by immunoSEQ multiplex PCR, and TCRdb holds only the in-frame ones, with some missing. This table holds approximately 1,000 clones. The CDR3 sequence is 14 residues long. V shed 6 bases, J shed 4 bases, and the junction held 4 bases outside the gene matches. Germline-derived CDR1 and CDR2 are SNHLY and FYNNEI. The V gene is TRBV2, the J gene TRBJ2-1, with 9 bases identical to TRBD2. The sequence was obtained from a human patient who received a combined kidney and bone marrow transplant. The graft donor may have given rise to some T cells. The starting material was CD4+ T cells from blood (PBMCs), obtained 14 to 15 months after the transplant. CDR3 in amino acids: CASRGGRAYNEQFF. The CDR3 bases that were read are TGTGCCAGCAGGGGCGGGAGGGCTTACAATGAG.